This T cell receptor beta chain was found in a study of blood T cells in healthy people across ages. General observations from the study: In long-lived donors, naive CD4+ cell counts and diversity exceeded those of aged donors. Diversity estimates from one million T cells were considered underestimates.

With V trimmed by 0 bases and J by 4 bases, 10 bases remained unmatched. The length of the CDR3 is 19 residues. Germline values: CDR1 MGHRA, CDR2 YSYEKL. Of note for this clonotype: As yet, its antigen is unknown.

A second PCR of about 7 to 12 cycles used a sample-barcoded 5' primer and a J-beta primer mix. TCRdb called the 5' RACE reads again in MiXCR, with one record for every CDR3 protein. This table has roughly 1.7 million distinct CDR3 sequences, roughly 32% appearing once. This clonotype was obtained from a woman in her twenties or thirties in good health. The sequenced sample was blood. The chain uses TRBV4-1 and TRBJ1-6; 9 bases agree with TRBD1. In DNA, the CDR3 is TGCGCCAGCAGCCAAGAGAGGAGTGGGACAGGGAATTATAATTCACCCCTCCACTTT. Protein: CASSQERSGTGNYNSPLHF.